This TCR beta chain derives from a study of T cells after posttransplantation cyclophosphamide. With regard to this clone: As yet, its antigen is unknown.

Study findings and constraints: Tissue-infiltrating T cells from skin or gut overlapped little with blood T cells. Donor-recipient repertoire similarity was low at 1-2 months, rising over year one. TRB clonality was highly associated with recipient CMV seropositivity and reactivation.

Assay used: immunoSEQ multiplex PCR; TCRdb lists only in-frame clones, some missing. Of about 32,000 clones in the sample, around nine tenths were seen once. Germline CDR1 is MNHEY and CDR2 is SVGAGI. V dropped 2 bases and J dropped 4; count of bases not matched to a gene: 2. This CDR3 has 14 amino acids. This chain uses TRBV6-5 with TRBJ2-7; 10 bases map to TRBD1. Material: PBMCs. The receptor comes from a woman in her thirties or forties with a blood cancer, CMV-positive, and with a related stem cell donor. The CDR3 DNA follows: TGTGCCAGCAGTTACAGACAGGGGGCGTACGAGCAGTACTTC. As protein: CASSYRQGAYEQYF.